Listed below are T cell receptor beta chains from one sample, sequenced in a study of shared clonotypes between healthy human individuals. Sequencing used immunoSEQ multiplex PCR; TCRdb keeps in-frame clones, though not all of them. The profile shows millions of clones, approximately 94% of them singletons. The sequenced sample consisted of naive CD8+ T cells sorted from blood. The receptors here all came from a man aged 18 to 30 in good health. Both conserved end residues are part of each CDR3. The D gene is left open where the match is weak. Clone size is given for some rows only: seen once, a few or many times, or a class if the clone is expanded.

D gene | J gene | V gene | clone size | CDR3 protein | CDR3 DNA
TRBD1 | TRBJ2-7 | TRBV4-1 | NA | CASSHGTGGNEQYF | TGCGCCAGCAGCCACGGGACAGGGGGAAACGAGCAGTACTTC
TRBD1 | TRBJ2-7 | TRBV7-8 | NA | CASSDLGTGIYEQYF | TGTGCCAGCAGCGACCTGGGGACAGGGATATACGAGCAGTACTTC
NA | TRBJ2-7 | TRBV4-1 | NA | CASSQRGGITYEQYF | TGCGCCAGCAGCCAACGTGGAGGGATCACCTACGAGCAGTACTTC
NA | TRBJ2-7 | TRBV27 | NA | CASSFFPKTRPYEQYF | TGTGCCAGCAGTTTTTTCCCCAAGACGCGACCCTACGAGCAGTACTTC
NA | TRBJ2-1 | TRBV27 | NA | CASSLSAAHYNEQFF | TGTGCCAGCAGTTTATCGGCTGCCCACTACAATGAGCAGTTCTTC
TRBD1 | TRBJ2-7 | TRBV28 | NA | CASSPDRGLARAQYF | TGTGCCAGCAGCCCGGACAGGGGGCTGGCGAGGGCGCAGTACTTC
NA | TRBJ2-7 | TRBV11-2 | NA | CASGSGYEQYF | TGTGCCAGCGGGAGTGGGTACGAGCAGTACTTC
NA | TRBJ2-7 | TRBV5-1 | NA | CASSLGPDYEQYF | TGCGCCAGCAGCCTCGGGCCTGACTACGAGCAGTACTTC
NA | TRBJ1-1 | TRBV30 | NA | CAWNQGRETEAFF | TGTGCCTGGAACCAGGGGAGAGAGACTGAAGCTTTCTTT
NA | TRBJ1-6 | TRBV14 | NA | CASSLGVGFHNSPLHF | TGTGCCAGCAGCCTAGGTGTGGGTTTCCATAATTCACCCCTCCACTTT
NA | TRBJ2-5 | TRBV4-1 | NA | CASSPRRGVETQYF | TGCGCCAGCAGCCCCAGAAGAGGCGTAGAGACCCAGTACTTC
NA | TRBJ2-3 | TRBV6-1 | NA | CASRADTQYF | TGTGCCAGCAGAGCAGATACGCAGTATTTT
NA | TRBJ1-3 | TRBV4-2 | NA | CASSQDRGSGNTIYF | TGTGCCAGCAGCCAAGATCGGGGGTCAGGAAACACCATATATTTT
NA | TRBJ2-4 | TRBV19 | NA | CASSPGQGLAGVVNIQYF | TGTGCCAGTAGTCCGGGACAGGGATTAGCGGGAGTTGTGAACATTCAGTACTTC
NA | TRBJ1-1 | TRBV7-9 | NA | CASSLGPDPEAFF | TGTGCCAGCAGCTTAGGCCCGGACCCTGAAGCTTTCTTT
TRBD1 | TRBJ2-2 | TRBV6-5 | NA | CASTGTGPTGELFF | TGTGCCAGCACGGGGACAGGACCGACCGGGGAGCTGTTTTTT
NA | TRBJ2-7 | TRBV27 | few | CASSLLGDEQYF | TGTGCCAGCAGTTTATTGGGGGACGAGCAGTACTTC
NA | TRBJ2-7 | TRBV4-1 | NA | CASSRGIGADEQYF | TGCGCCAGCAGCCGGGGTATTGGAGCGGACGAGCAGTACTTC
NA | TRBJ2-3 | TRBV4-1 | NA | CASSQVPEDTQYF | TGCGCCAGCAGCCAAGTACCGGAAGATACGCAGTATTTT
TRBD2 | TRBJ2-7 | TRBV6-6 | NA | CASSYSSSGSYEQYF | TGTGCCAGCAGTTATTCATCTAGCGGGAGTTACGAGCAGTACTTC
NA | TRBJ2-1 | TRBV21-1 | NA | CASNRPGTNEQFF | TGTGCCAGCAACCGACCAGGGACCAATGAGCAGTTCTTC
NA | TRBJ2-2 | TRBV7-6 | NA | CASTPGGELFF | TGTGCCAGCACCCCTGGGGGGGAGCTGTTTTTT
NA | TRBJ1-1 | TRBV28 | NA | CASSLTGTDTEAFF | TGTGCCAGCAGTTTAACGGGGACGGACACTGAAGCTTTCTTT
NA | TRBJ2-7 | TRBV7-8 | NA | CASSPWGTTYEQYF | TGTGCCAGCAGCCCCTGGGGGACCACCTACGAGCAGTACTTC
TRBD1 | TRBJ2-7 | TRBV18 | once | CASSPGQGAYEQYF | TGTGCCAGCTCTCCGGGACAGGGGGCCTACGAGCAGTACTTC
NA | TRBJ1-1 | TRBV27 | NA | CASSLGHPGGSTEAFF | TGTGCCAGCAGTTTGGGACATCCGGGGGGAAGCACTGAAGCTTTCTTT
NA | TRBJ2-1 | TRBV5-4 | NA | CASSSPPGLADEQFF | TGTGCCAGCAGCTCCCCGCCCGGGTTGGCGGATGAGCAGTTCTTC
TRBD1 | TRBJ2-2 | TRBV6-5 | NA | CASRGDRGNTGELFF | TGTGCCAGCAGGGGGGACAGGGGGAACACCGGGGAGCTGTTTTTT
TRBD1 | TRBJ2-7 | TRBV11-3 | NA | CASSPGQGVGYEQYF | TGTGCCAGCAGCCCGGGACAGGGGGTCGGCTACGAGCAGTACTTC
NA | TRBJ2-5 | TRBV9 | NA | CASSVALGISFQETQYF | TGTGCCAGCAGCGTAGCTCTAGGGATTTCCTTCCAAGAGACCCAGTACTTC
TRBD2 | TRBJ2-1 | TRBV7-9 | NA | CASSLTSGRDLEQFF | TGTGCCAGCAGCTTAACTAGCGGGAGGGATCTTGAGCAGTTCTTC
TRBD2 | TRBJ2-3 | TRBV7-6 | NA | CASSSLAGGLTDTQYF | TGTGCCAGCAGCTCCTTAGCGGGGGGACTCACAGATACGCAGTATTTT
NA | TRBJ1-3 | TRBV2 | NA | CASSRQVNSGNTIYF | TGTGCCAGCAGCAGACAGGTCAACTCTGGAAACACCATATATTTT
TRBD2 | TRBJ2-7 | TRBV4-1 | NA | CASSQDRWTSGAYEQYF | TGCGCCAGCAGCCAAGATCGGTGGACTAGCGGGGCGTACGAGCAGTACTTC
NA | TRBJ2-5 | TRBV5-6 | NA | CACQRGETQYF | TGTGCCTGCCAAAGGGGGGAGACCCAGTACTTC
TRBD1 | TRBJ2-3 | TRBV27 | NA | CASSVGQGAATDTQYF | TGTGCCAGCAGTGTGGGACAGGGGGCGGCAACAGATACGCAGTATTTT
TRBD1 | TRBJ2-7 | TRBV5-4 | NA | CASTQSGQGVREQYF | TGTGCCAGCACCCAGTCGGGACAGGGGGTACGCGAGCAGTACTTC
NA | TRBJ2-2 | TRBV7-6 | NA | CASSSRIQGFNTGELFF | TGTGCCAGCAGCTCGAGGATTCAGGGCTTTAACACCGGGGAGCTGTTTTTT
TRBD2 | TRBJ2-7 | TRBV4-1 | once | CASSQAVAGAPEQYF | TGCGCCAGCAGCCAAGCCGTAGCGGGAGCCCCCGAGCAGTACTTC
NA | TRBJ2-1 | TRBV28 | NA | CASRGVYNEQFF | TGTGCCAGCAGAGGGGTCTACAATGAGCAGTTCTTC
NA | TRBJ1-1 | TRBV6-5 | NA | CASSPDLNTEAFF | TGTGCCAGCAGCCCAGATTTGAACACTGAAGCTTTCTTT
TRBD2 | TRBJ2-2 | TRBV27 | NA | CASSFLAGGPGELFF | TGTGCCAGCAGTTTCCTGGCGGGAGGCCCCGGGGAGCTGTTTTTT
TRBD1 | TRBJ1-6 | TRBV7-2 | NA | CASSIGQGDISPLHF | TGTGCCAGCAGCATAGGACAGGGGGACATTTCACCCCTCCACTTT
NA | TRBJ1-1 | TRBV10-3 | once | CAISENWVTEAFF | TGTGCCATCAGTGAAAACTGGGTGACTGAAGCTTTCTTT
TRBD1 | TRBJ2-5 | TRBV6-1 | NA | CASSDRDRGQETQYF | TGTGCCAGCAGTGATCGGGACAGGGGGCAAGAGACCCAGTACTTC
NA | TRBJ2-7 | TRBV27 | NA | CASSFTGSYEQYF | TGTGCCAGCAGTTTTACAGGTTCCTACGAGCAGTACTTC
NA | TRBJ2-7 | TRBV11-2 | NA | CASSFFGGYEQYF | TGTGCCAGCAGCTTTTTCGGGGGCTACGAGCAGTACTTC
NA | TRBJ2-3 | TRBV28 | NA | CASGTPGLDTQYF | TGTGCCAGCGGGACCCCAGGGCTTGATACGCAGTATTTT
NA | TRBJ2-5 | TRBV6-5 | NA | CASSYSGLGETQYF | TGTGCCAGCAGTTACTCAGGACTGGGGGAGACCCAGTACTTC
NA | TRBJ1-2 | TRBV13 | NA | CASSSRGIGPGYTF | TGTGCCAGCAGCTCCAGAGGTATAGGCCCAGGCTACACCTTC
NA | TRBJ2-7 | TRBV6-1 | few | CASSNYEQYF | TGTGCCAGCAGTAACTACGAGCAGTACTTC
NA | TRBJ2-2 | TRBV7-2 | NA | CASSLGEAGTANGELFF | TGTGCCAGCAGCTTAGGGGAGGCAGGAACTGCGAACGGGGAGCTGTTTTTT
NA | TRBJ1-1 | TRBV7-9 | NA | CASSLYPIRGENTEAFF | TGTGCCAGCAGCCTCTACCCGATAAGGGGGGAGAACACTGAAGCTTTCTTT
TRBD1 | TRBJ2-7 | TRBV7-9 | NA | CASRSVRRQGEQYF | TGTGCCAGCAGGTCTGTGCGTAGACAGGGCGAGCAGTACTTC
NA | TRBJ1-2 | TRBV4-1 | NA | CASSQYTGSYGYTF | TGCGCCAGCAGCCAATACACAGGGAGCTATGGCTACACCTTC
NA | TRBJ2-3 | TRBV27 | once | CASSLSSDADTQYF | TGTGCCAGCAGTTTATCTAGCGATGCAGATACGCAGTATTTT
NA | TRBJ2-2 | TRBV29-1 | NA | CSVGGQGTGELFF | TGCAGCGTTGGTGGGCAGGGGACCGGGGAGCTGTTTTTT
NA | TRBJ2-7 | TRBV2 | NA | CASSEAAGPYEQYF | TGTGCCAGCAGTGAAGCGGCAGGGCCCTACGAGCAGTACTTC
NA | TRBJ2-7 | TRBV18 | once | CASSPPSGTNSYEQYF | TGTGCCAGCTCACCACCTAGCGGAACCAACTCCTACGAGCAGTACTTC